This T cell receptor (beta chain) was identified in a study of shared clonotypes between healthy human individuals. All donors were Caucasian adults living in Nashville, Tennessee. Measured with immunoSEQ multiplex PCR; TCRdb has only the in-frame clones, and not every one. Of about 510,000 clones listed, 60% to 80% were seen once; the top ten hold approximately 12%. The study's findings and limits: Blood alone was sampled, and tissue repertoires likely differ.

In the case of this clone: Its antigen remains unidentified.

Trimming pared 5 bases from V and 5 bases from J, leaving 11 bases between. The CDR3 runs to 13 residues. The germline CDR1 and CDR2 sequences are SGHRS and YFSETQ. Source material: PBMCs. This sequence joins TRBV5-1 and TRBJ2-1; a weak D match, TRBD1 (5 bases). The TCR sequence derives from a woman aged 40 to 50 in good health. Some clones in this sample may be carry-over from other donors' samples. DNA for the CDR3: TGCGCCAGCAGTATCAGGGTAGACAATGAGCAGTTCTTC. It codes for CASSIRVDNEQFF.